The text below deals with one T cell receptor beta chain. In its sample, this clonotype was seen many times. Its antigen remains unidentified. No much larger clonotype is one base removed from it; base qualities were not supplied. Cut back by 2 bases and 3 bases, the V and J ends lie 8 bases apart. There are 13 amino acids in the CDR3, from cysteine to phenylalanine inclusive. Left in the record is the CDR3 DNA by itself, 39 bases read in frame from the first base. Reading the germline V gene gives CDR1 SGDLS and CDR2 YYNGEE. These data belong to a study of regulatory T cells in long-lasting Graves disease (dated by TCRdb to 2020 to 2023). About the study as a whole: Antithyroid drugs had been taken for less than 3 months by newly diagnosed Graves' disease patients. Persistent Graves' disease patients were compared with newly diagnosed Graves' disease patients by peripheral blood TCR sequencing and RNA sequencing. The study was conducted in China and was registered as a clinical trial. TCR sequencing covered some 13 persistent and 20 newly diagnosed Graves' disease patients, about 35 samples in total.

Broader findings and caveats from the paper: Only peripheral blood was studied, because thyroid tissue, the primary lesion, was inaccessible. Compared with newly diagnosed patients, patients with persistent Graves' disease had lower TCR Shannon entropy and fewer highly expanded clones, which suggests clonal expansion. The authors noted that the small sample size was a limitation that may lower accuracy. Sequencing and analysis were restricted to the TCR beta chain. A larger number of public clonotypes was shared among persistent patients (approximately 3,000) than among newly diagnosed patients (roughly 980). Preferential use of TRBV28, TRBJ1-2 and TRBJ2-5 was observed in persistent disease, whereas TRBV20-1 and TRBJ2-1 were favored in newly diagnosed disease.

According to the study, the label for this sample's time point signals: newly diagnosed GD, antithyroid drugs for less than 3 months. For both TCR sequencing and RNA sequencing, RNA was extracted from PBMCs in TRIzol. The diagnosis of Graves' disease followed American Thyroid Association guidelines. The patients came from an endocrinology department in Xi'an, China. From each patient, 7.5 to 10 milliliters of peripheral blood was collected into an EDTA anticoagulant tube. Ficoll Paque Plus density gradient separation was used to isolate PBMCs, and no further T cell sorting was performed. An Agilent 2100 Bioanalyzer and agarose gel were used to check RNA quality, while a NanoDrop 2000 measured RNA concentration. Receptor libraries were prepared by multiplex PCR. Sequencer: Illumina HiSeq 4000. CDR3 regions were amplified by Arm-PCR with iRepertoire HTBI primers to construct TCR beta libraries. Gel purification was performed on PCR products prior to sequencing. The authors' analysis ran thus. Gene usage analysis of CDR3 amino acid clonotypes used the approximately 62 TRBV and 14 to 15 TRBJ segments found across samples. COPE and FqMerger were used to merge the filtered high-quality paired reads into contigs. Contigs were aligned with BLAST to IMGT TRBV, TRBD and TRBJ reference genes, and CDR3 was defined per IMGT. Clonotypes above 0.1% frequency were classified as highly expanded clones. Repertoire diversity was measured by Shannon entropy, and V-J evenness by the Gini coefficient. A clonotype was considered public if more than one individual shared it. Clones were called with MiXCR by TCRdb after fastp trimmed the public reads at Q25, and only in-frame beta chains were retained. Entries are consolidated by CDR3 protein sequence, retaining the most common genes and DNA. None of the V and J calls come from the authors' own analysis; TCRdb made them. This sample gives under 450,000 distinct CDR3 sequences in total; roughly 16% of them show up just once. The ten largest clones take up just over 20% of the sample.

This sample also appeared in a second study, on T cells in Graves' hyperthyroidism and ophthalmopathy. From the second report: Stable Graves' hyperthyroidism was defined as no progression to ophthalmopathy during 18 months of follow-up. The hyperthyroidism patients were between 18 and 65 years old and newly diagnosed, with a disease duration of less than 2 months. Any patient with an uncontrolled infection, another autoimmune disease, pregnancy or lactation was excluded. Diagnoses were based on clinical symptoms, serum thyroxine and TRAb, thyroid ultrasound and orbital computed tomography. The first round of RT-PCR for the TCR CDR3 was performed with the HTBI primer set and the Qiagen OneStep RT-PCR kit. Most expanded thyroid clonotypes (frequency above 0.001) were also detected in blood, a finding suggesting that blood repertoires may reflect thyroid immune responses. A 13 V-J signature model separated ophthalmopathy from stable hyperthyroidism, with approximately 86% sensitivity and 81.08% specificity in cross-validation and 80%/75% in testing. During validation, the model predicted progression to ophthalmopathy a median of around 7 months ahead of onset, with almost 71% sensitivity and under 85% specificity. TCR V-J signatures able to tell the groups apart were searched for in a discovery cohort of 100 patients, of whom over 40 had Graves' ophthalmopathy and roughly 57 had stable Graves' hyperthyroidism. Whether ophthalmopathy could be predicted prospectively was tested in an independent validation cohort made up of approximately 19 hyperthyroidism patients plus 17 patients who later progressed to ophthalmopathy. The 100 discovery patients were divided at random into training and test sets in a 7:3 ratio. In about 6 Graves' hyperthyroidism patients, the study also compared T-cell repertoires from thyroid tissue with T-cell repertoires from blood. Following sampling, methimazole starting at 30 mg daily was given to hyperthyroidism patients, and high-dose intravenous methylprednisolone was given to ophthalmopathy patients. Libraries were constructed in a second round of multiplex PCR, after which size selection and purification were carried out. Paired-end sequencing of the libraries was performed with 100 bp reads on an Illumina HiSeq2000. SOAPnuke was used to process the raw data, with reads discarded if the reads contained adapters or uncalled bases, had a mean Phred below 15, or lacked an exact constant-primer or identifier match. COPE v1.2.5 was used to merge the high-quality paired reads, and each unique nucleotide sequence was defined as a clonotype. MiTCR v1.1 was used to align clonotypes to the IMGT TRBV, TRBD and TRBJ reference segments. Only V-J combinations with frequency above 0.0001, covering 99% to 99.2% of repertoires, were analysed. A TCS score was defined as the ratio between F50 (clonal expansion) and ExV (chaos), using BLOSUM62-based TCRdist between CDR3 peptides within each V-J. Welch's t-statistics and random forest reduced just over 500 V-J features to 13, which were used in a naive Bayes classifier (R e1071). No statistical method was used to set the sample size in advance, and investigators knew the group allocation. The paper reports TCR Vbeta CDR3 sequencing of 135 peripheral blood samples: approximately 41 ophthalmopathy, over 70 hyperthyroidism and around 17 progressor patients.

Recombination connected TRBV9 to TRBJ1-2, with the D segment identity uncertain. The sample in question was peripheral blood mononuclear cells (PBMCs), obtained at new diagnosis, from a patient treated with antithyroid drugs. The clonotype originates from a woman aged 18-30 years with Graves disease. Donor details come from another sample of the same person, matched by shared clones. The nucleotide sequence is TGTGCCAGCAGCGTCCAAGAGCACTATGGCTACACCTTC. Translated, this is CASSVQEHYGYTF.